This TCR beta chain was identified in a study of blood T cells in healthy people across ages. The authors ran a second PCR of about 6 to 11 cycles using a sample-barcoded 5' primer and a J-beta primer mix. TCRdb reanalysed the 5' RACE reads using MiXCR and keeps one entry per CDR3 protein. The sample records around 780,000 distinct CDR3 sequences, more than 25% being singletons. V gave up 0 bases and J gave up 0 bases, with 12 bases separating them. The CDR3 runs 17 residues. Germline CDR1 is SGHRS and CDR2 is YFSETQ. Each donor supplied approximately 10 milliliters of peripheral blood. These data were also filed under a second study, of T cells of mothers and their children. That work contributes: Donors were a few healthy Caucasian mothers and their six children.

Material: blood. This clonotype was obtained from a boy younger than 18 in good health. V gene TRBV5-1 combines with J gene TRBJ1-4, with D hard to call. The CDR3 here is CASSLGRLPATNEKLFF. The CDR3 bases are TGCGCCAGCAGCTTGGGACGTCTCCCAGCAACTAATGAAAAACTGTTTTTT.